This T cell receptor beta chain derives from a study of blood T cell repertoires in COVID-19. In the study overall: Collection of acute and convalescent COVID-19 samples took place in the United States, Italy and Spain. From T cells, B-cell-depleted T cells, or PBMCs came the material, which was cDNA or gDNA.

Authors' processing steps: Reference gene primer amplification in the assay estimated nucleated cell counts. Here immunoSEQ multiplex PCR was the method, and the copy in TCRdb shows in-frame clones only, minus some. The DNA gave D and trimming, while V, J and clone size come from that table. The sample lists approximately 300,000 clones; around nine tenths were seen once. Trimming took 0 bases from V and 2 from J, leaving 11 bases between them. Germline CDR1 ENHRY, CDR2 SYGVKD. This CDR3 comprises 16 residues. The sequenced sample was peripheral blood. The TCR originated in a man aged 35-49 years with acute or convalescent COVID-19. The rearrangement joins TRBV10-3 to TRBJ2-1; weak D call: TRBD2 (7 bases). CDR3: CAISESGGRTYNEQFF. DNA for the CDR3: TGTGCCATCAGTGAGTCCGGGGGGCGTACCTACAATGAGCAGTTCTTC.